This TCR beta chain was sequenced in a study of vaccination effects on CD4 cells after COVID-19. Trimming removed 2 bases from V and 0 bases from J, with 5 bases in between. This CDR3 comprises 13 residues. Germline V gives CDR1 LNHDA, CDR2 SQIVND (reference sequence). The culture ran for roughly ten days before CD4+ T cells were isolated. All participants had two doses of either the BNT162b2 or mRNA-1273 vaccine. This clone was seen a few times. The antigen remains undetermined. Sequencing used immunoSEQ multiplex PCR; TCRdb keeps in-frame clones, though not all of them. The table shows tens of thousands of clones, with about 78% occurring only once.

The sample was CD4+ T cells from PBMCs cultured without peptide, taken after COVID-19 vaccination. The J gene is TRBJ2-7, the V gene TRBV19; D is unresolved. This clonotype was obtained from a human donor who received a COVID-19 vaccine. CDR3 sequence reads: CASSIRISYEQYF. Written as DNA, the CDR3 is TGTGCCAGTAGTATACGCATCTCCTACGAGCAGTACTTC.